This TCR beta chain came from a study of CD8 T cells in ankylosing spondylitis. Whole-study findings and limits: Some motif variants were previously reported in reactive arthritis synovial fluid and blood. Seemingly characteristic of ankylosing spondylitis blood was a TCR beta motif consisting of 7 or 8 highly homologous variants.

There are a few counts of this clonotype. The antigen remains undetermined. MiXCR was run by TCRdb on the 5' RACE reads, yielding one entry per CDR3 protein. The table has about 700,000 distinct CDR3 sequences, around 20% seen once; the top ten hold 15% to 20%. Germline assignment: CDR1 SQVTM and CDR2 ANQGSEA. This CDR3 has 12 amino acids. J lost 6 bases, V lost 4 bases, and 6 bases had no gene match. The rearrangement joins TRBV29-1 to TRBJ2-7, with 7 bases matching TRBD2. The origin of this receptor is a male donor with ankylosing spondylitis. Source material: blood, either unsorted or a sorted T cell fraction (not recorded which). CDR3 sequence (DNA): TGCAGCGTTGTTGGGGGGGGTCTCGAGCAGTACTTC. Encoded protein: CSVVGGGLEQYF.